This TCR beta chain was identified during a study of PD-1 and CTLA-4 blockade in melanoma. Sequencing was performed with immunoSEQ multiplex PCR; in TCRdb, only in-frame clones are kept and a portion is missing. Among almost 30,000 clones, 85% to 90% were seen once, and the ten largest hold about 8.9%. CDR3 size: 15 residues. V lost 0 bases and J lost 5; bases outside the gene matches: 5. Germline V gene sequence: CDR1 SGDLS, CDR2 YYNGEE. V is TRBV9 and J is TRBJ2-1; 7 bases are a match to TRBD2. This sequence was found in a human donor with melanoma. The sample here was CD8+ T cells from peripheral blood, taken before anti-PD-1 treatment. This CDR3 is CASSVGSGPDNEQFF. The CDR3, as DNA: TGTGCCAGCAGCGTAGGTAGCGGGCCAGACAATGAGCAGTTCTTC.